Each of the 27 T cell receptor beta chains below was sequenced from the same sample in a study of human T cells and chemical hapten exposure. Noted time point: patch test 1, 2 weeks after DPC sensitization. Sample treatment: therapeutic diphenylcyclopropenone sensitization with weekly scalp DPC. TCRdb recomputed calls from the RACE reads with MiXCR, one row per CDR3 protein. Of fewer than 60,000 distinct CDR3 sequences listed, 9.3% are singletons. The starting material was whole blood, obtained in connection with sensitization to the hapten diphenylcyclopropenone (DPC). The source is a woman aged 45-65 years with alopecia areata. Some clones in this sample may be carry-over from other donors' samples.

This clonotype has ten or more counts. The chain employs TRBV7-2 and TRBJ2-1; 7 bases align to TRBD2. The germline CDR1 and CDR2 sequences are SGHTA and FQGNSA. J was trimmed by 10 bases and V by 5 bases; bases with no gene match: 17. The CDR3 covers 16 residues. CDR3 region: CASSRPMGGSHREQFF. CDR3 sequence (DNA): TGTGCCAGCAGCCGCCCCATGGGCGGGAGTCATCGGGAGCAGTTCTTC.

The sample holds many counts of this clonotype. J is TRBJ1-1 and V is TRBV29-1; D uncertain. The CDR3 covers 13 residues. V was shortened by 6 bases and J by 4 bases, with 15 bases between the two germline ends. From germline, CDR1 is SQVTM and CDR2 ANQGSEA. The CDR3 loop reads CSVVQRGPTEAFF. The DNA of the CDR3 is TGCAGCGTCGTTCAGCGGGGTCCCACTGAAGCTTTCTTT.

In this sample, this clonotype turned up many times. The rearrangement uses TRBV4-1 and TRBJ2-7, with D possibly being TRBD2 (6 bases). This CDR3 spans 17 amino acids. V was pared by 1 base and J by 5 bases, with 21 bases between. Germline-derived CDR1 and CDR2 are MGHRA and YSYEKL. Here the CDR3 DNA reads TGCGCCAGCAGCCAAGTCGGTTCTGGGGCGGGAAACCACGAGCAGTACTTC. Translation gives CASSQVGSGAGNHEQYF.

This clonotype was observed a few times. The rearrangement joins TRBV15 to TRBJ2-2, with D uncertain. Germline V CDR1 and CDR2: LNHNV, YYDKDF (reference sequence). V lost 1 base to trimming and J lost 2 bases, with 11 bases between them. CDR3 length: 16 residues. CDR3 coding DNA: TGTGCCACCAGCAGAGCTGCCAGCCCTAACACCGGGGAGCTGTTTTTT. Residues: CATSRAASPNTGELFF.

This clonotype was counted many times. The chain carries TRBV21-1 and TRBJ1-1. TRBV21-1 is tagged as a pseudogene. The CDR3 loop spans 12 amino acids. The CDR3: CARGSMNTEAFF. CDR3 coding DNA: TGTGCCAGGGGGAGCATGAACACTGAAGCTTTCTTT.

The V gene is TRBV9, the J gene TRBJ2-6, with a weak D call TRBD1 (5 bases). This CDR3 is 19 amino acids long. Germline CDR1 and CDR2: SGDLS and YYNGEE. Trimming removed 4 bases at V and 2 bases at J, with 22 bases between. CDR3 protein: CASSPRAAVAGTGANVLTF. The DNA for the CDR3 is TGTGCCAGCAGCCCCAGAGCCGCCGTAGCAGGGACTGGGGCCAACGTCCTGACTTTC.

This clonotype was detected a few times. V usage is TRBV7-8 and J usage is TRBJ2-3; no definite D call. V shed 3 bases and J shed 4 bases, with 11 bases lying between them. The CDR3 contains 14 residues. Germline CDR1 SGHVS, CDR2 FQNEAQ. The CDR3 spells CASSLTVGADTQYF. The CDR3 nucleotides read TGTGCCAGCAGCTTGACTGTAGGCGCAGATACGCAGTATTTT.

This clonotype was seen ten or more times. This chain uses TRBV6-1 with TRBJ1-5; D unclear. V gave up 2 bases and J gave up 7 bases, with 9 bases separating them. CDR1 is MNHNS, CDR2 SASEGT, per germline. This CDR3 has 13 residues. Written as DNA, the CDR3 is TGTGCCAGCAGTGAAAATACGCGCCAGCCCCAGCATTTT. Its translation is CASSENTRQPQHF.

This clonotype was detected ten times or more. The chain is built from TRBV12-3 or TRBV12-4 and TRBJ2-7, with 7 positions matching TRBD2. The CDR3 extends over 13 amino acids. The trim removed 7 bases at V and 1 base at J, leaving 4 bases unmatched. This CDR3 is CASKRGESYEQYF. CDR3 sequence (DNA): TGTGCCAGCAAGCGGGGTGAATCCTACGAGCAGTACTTC.

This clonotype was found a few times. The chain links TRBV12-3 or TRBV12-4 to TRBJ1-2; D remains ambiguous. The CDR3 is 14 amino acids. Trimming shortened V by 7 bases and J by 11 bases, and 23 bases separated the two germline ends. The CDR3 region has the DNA TGTGCCAGCACGAAAAAAGAACATTATGAGGGATACACCTTC. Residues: CASTKKEHYEGYTF.

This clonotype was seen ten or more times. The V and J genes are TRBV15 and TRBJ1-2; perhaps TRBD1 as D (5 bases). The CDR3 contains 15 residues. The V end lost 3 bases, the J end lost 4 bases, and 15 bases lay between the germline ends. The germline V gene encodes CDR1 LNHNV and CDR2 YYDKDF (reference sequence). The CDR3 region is CATSSPGRVGYGYTF. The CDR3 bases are TGTGCCACCAGCAGTCCGGGCAGGGTTGGCTATGGCTACACCTTC.

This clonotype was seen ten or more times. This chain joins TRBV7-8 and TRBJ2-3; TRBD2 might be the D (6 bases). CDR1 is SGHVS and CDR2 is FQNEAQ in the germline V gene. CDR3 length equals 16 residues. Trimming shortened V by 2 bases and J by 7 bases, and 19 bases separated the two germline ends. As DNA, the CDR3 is TGTGCCAGCAGCTTACTCAGGGACTGGATGGGAAATACGCAGTATTTT. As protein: CASSLLRDWMGNTQYF.

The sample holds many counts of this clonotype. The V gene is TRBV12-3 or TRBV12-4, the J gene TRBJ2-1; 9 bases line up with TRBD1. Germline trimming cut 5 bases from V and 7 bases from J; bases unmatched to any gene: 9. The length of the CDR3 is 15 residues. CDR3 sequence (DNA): TGTGCCAGCAGTCTCCGGGACAGGGTAGGGAATGAGCAGTTCTTC. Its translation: CASSLRDRVGNEQFF.

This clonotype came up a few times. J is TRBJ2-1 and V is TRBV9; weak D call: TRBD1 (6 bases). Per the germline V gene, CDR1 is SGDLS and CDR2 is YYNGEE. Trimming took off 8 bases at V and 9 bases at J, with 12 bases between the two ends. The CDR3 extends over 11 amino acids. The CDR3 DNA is TGTGCCAGTACAGGGTCAGGTGAGCAGTTCTTC. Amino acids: CASTGSGEQFF.

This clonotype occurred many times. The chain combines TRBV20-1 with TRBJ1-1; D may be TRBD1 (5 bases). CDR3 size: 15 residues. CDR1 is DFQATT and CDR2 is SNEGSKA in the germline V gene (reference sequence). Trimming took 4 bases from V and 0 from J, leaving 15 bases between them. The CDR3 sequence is CSATAWGGMNTEAFF. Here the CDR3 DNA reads TGCAGTGCTACGGCCTGGGGGGGGATGAACACTGAAGCTTTCTTT.

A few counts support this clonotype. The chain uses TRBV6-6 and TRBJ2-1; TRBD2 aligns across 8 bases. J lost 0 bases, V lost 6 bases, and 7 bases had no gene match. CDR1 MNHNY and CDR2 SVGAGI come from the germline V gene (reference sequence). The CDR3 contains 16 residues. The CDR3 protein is CASSPTGTSSYNEQFF. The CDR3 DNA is TGTGCCAGCAGCCCAACCGGGACTAGCTCCTACAATGAGCAGTTCTTC.

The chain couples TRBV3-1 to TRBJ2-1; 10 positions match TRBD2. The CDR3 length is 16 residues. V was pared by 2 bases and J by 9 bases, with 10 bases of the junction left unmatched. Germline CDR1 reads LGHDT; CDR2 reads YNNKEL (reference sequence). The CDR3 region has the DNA TGTGCCAGCAGCCAATCCCTAGCGGGAGTTTGGGCTGAGCAGTTCTTC. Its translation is CASSQSLAGVWAEQFF.

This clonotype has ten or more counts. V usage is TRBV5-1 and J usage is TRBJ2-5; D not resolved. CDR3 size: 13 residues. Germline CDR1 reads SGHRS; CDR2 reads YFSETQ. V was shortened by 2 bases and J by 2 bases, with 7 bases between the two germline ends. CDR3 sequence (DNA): TGCGCCAGCAGCTTAAACACTCAAGAGACCCAGTACTTC. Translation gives CASSLNTQETQYF.

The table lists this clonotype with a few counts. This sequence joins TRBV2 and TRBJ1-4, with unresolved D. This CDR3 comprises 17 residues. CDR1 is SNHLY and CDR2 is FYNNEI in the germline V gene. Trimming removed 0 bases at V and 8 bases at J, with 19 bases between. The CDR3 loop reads CASSEAKSGRVGEKLFF. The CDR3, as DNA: TGTGCCAGCAGTGAAGCTAAGTCCGGCCGGGTTGGGGAAAAACTGTTTTTT.

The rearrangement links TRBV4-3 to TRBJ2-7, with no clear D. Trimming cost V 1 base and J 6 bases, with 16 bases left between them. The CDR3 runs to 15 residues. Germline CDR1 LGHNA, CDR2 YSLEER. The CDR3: CASSQVYASLAEQYF. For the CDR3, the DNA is TGCGCCAGCAGCCAAGTGTATGCCTCCTTGGCCGAGCAGTACTTC.

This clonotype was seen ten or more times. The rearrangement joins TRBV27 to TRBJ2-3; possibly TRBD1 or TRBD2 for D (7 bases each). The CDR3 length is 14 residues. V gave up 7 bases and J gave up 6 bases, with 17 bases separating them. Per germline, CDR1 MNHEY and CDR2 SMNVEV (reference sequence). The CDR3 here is CASIAVGGGDTQYF. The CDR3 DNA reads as TGTGCCAGCATCGCCGTGGGAGGGGGCGATACGCAGTATTTT.

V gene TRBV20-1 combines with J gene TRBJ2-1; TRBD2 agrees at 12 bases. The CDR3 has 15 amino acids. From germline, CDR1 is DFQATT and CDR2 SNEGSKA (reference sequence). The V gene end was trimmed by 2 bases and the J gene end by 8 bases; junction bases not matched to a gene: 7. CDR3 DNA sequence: TGCAGTGCTAGATCGGGGCTAGCGGGAGGGTATGAGCAGTTCTTC. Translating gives CSARSGLAGGYEQFF.

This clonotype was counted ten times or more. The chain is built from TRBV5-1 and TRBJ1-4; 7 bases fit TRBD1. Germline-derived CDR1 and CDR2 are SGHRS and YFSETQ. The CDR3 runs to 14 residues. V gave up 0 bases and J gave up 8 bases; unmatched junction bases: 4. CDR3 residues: CASSLVQGSEKLFF. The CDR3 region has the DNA TGCGCCAGCAGCTTGGTACAGGGGAGCGAAAAACTGTTTTTT. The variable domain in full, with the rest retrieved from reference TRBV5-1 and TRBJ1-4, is KAGVTQTPRYLIKTRGQQVTLSCSPISGHRSVSWYQQTPGQGLQFLFEYFSETQRNKGNFPGRFSGRQFSNSRSEMNVSTLELGDSALYLCASSLVQGSEKLFFGSGTQLSVL.

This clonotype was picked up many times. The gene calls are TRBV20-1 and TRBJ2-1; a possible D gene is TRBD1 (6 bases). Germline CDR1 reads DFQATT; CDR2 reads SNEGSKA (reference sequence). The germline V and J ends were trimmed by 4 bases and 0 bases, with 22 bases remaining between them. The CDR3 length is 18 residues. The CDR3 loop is CSAKGPVTGRISYNEQFF. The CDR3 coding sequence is TGCAGTGCTAAGGGCCCCGTGACAGGTCGAATCTCCTACAATGAGCAGTTCTTC.

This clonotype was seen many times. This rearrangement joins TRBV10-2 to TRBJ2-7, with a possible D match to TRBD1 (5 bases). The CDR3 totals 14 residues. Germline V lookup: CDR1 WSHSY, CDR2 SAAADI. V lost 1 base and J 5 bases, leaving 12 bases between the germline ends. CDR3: CASSEFRQSDEQYF. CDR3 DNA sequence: TGCGCCAGCAGTGAGTTCCGACAGAGCGACGAGCAGTACTTC.

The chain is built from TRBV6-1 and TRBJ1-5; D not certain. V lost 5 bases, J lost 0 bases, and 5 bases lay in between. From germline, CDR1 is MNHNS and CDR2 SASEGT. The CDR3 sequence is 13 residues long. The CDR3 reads CASSYSSNQPQHF. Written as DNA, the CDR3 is TGTGCCAGCAGTTATAGTAGCAATCAGCCCCAGCATTTT.

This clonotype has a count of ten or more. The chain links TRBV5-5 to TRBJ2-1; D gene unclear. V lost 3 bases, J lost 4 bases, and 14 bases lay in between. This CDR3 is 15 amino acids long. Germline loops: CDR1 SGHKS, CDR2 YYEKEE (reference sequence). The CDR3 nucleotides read TGTGCCAGCAGCTCCGAGTTGAAGACTTACAATGAGCAGTTCTTC. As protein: CASSSELKTYNEQFF. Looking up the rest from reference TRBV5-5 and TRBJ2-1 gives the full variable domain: DAGVTQSPTHLIKTRGQQVTLRCSPISGHKSVSWYQQVLGQGPQFIFQYYEKEERGRGNFPDRFSARQFPNYSSELNVNALLLGDSALYLCASSSELKTYNEQFFGPGTRLTVL.